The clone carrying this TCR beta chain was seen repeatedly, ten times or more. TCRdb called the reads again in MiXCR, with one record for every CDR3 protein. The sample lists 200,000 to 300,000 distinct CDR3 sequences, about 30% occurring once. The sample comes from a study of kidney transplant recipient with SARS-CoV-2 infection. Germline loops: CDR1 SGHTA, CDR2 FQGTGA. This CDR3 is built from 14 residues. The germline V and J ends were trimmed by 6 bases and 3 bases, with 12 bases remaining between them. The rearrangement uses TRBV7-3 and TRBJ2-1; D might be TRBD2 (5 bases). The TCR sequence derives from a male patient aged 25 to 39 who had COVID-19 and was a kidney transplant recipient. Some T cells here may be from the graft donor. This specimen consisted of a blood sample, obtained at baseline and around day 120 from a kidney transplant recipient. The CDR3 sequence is CASSEMAGYNEQFF. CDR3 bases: TGTGCCAGCAGTGAGATGGCGGGCTACAATGAGCAGTTCTTC. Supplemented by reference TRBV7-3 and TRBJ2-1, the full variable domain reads GAGVSQTPSNKVTEKGKYVELRCDPISGHTALYWYRQSLGQGPEFLIYFQGTGAADDSGLPNDRFFAVRPEGSVSTLKIQRTERGDSAVYLCASSEMAGYNEQFFGPGTRLTVL.